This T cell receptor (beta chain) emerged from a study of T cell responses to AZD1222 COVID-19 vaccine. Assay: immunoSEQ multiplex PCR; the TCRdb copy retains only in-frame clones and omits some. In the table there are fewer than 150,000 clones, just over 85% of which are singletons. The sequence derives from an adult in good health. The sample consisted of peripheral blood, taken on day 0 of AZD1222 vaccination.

The DNA for the CDR3 is TGCAGCGGGGGAGGGGGGATGAACACTGAAGCTTTCTTT. Translating gives CSGGGGMNTEAFF. The rearrangement links TRBV29-1 to TRBJ1-1; D may be TRBD1 (6 bases). This CDR3 has 13 amino acids. Germline V gene data show CDR1 as SQVTM and CDR2 as ANQGSEA. V was shortened by 7 bases and J by 0 bases, with 12 bases between the two germline ends.